This T cell receptor beta chain was identified in a study of regulatory T cells in long-lasting Graves disease. The time point denotes: newly diagnosed GD, antithyroid drugs for less than 3 months. The TCR library was made from RNA that had been extracted from PBMCs in TRIzol. EDTA tubes received about 9.2 milliliters of collected peripheral blood. This clonotype was seen many times. Trimming removed 4 bases from V and 0 bases from J, with 10 bases in between. The germline V gene has CDR1 SNHLY and CDR2 FYNNEI. The length of the CDR3 is 14 residues. With iRepertoire HTBI primers and Arm-PCR of CDR3 regions, TCR beta libraries were built. TCRdb called the multiplex PCR reads again in MiXCR, with one record for every CDR3 protein. This table has 440,000 or so distinct CDR3 sequences, 15% appearing once. The sample was also linked to a second study, of T cells in Graves' hyperthyroidism and ophthalmopathy.

The sequence derives from a woman in her twenties or thirties with Graves disease. The sample here was peripheral blood mononuclear cells (PBMCs), taken at new diagnosis, from a patient treated with antithyroid drugs. The V gene is TRBV2, the J gene TRBJ2-7; possible D gene TRBD1, 6 bases. CDR3 protein: CASSGRTASYEQYF. The CDR3 region has the DNA TGTGCCAGCAGTGGGAGGACAGCCTCCTACGAGCAGTACTTC.